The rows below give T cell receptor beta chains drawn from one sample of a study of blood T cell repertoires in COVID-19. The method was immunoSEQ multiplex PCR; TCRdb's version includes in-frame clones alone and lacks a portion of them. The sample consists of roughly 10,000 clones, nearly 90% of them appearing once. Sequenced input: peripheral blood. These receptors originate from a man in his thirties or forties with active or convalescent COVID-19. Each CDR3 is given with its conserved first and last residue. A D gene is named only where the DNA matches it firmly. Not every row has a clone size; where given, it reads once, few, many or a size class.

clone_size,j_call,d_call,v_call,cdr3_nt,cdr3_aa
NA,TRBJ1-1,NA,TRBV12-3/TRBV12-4,TGTGCCAGCAGTTTATCACCAGACACTGAAGCTTTCTTT,CASSLSPDTEAFF
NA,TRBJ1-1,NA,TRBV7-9,TGTGCCAGCAGCCCAAGTCGGGGGGCGTCCACTGAAGCTTTCTTT,CASSPSRGASTEAFF
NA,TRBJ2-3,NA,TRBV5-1,TGCGCCAGCAGCTGGGGGGGCACAGATACGCAGTATTTT,CASSWGGTDTQYF
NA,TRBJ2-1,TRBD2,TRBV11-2,TGTGCCAGCAGCCTCAGTCCGGGACTAGCGGGGGGTGAGCAGTTCTTC,CASSLSPGLAGGEQFF
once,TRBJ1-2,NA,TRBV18,TGTGCCAGCTCACAGCAGGAGGACTATGGCTACACCTTC,CASSQQEDYGYTF
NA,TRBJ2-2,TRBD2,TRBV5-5,TGTGCCAGCAGGGAAGGCGGACTAGCGGGGGTCGGGCTGTTTTTT,CASREGGLAGVGLFF
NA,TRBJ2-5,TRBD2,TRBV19,TGTGCCACCCGCAGCGGGGGGGGAAGGTACCAAGAGACCCAGTACTTC,CATRSGGGRYQETQYF
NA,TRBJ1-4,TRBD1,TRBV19,TGTGCCAGTAGTCGGACAGGGGATGAAAAACTGTTTTTT,CASSRTGDEKLFF
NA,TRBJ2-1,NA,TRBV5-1,TGCGCCAGCAGCATAGGGGGAGCCTACAATGAGCAGTTCTTC,CASSIGGAYNEQFF
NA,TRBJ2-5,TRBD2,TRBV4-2,TGTGCCAGCAGCCAAGTAGGGACTAGCAGGGAGACCCAGTACTTC,CASSQVGTSRETQYF
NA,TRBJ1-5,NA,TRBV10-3,TGTGCCATCAGTGAGTCCGGGGTAGGACAGCCCCAGCATTTT,CAISESGVGQPQHF
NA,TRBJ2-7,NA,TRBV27,TGTGCCAGCAGTTCCCTCGACAAGAGCTACGAGCAGTACTTC,CASSSLDKSYEQYF
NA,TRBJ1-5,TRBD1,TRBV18,TGTGCCAGCTCATCGGGACAGGGGTGGAAAGCGGGCAATCAGCCCCAGCATTTT,CASSSGQGWKAGNQPQHF
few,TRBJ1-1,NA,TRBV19,TGTGCCAGCAGTAAGAGGCGGGGCACTGAAGCTTTCTTT,CASSKRRGTEAFF
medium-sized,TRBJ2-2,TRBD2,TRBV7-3,TGTGCCAGCAGCCCCGGGACTAGCACCGGGGAGCTGTTTTTT,CASSPGTSTGELFF
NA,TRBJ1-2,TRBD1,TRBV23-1,TGCGCCAGCAGTCGATACTCGGGACAGGGTGATGGCTACACCTTC,CASSRYSGQGDGYTF
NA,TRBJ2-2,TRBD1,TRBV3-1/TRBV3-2,TGTGCCAGCAGCCAGATGACAGGGATCGCCGGGGAGCTGTTTTTT,CASSQMTGIAGELFF